Detailed here is one TCR beta chain. Its antigen is unknown. Profiling relied on immunoSEQ multiplex PCR, and the TCRdb table lists in-frame clones only, not all of them. The sample includes tens of thousands of clones, almost 95% seen only once; the top ten take 43%. The data stem from a study of graft-versus-host responses after intestinal transplantation. Looking at the study overall: In this cohort, recipients had multivisceral, liver-intestinal, or isolated intestinal transplants. All recipients were given anti-thymocyte globulin induction, and tacrolimus and steroids were then administered for three to four years.

General study findings and limits: Analysis identified GvH clones in recipient marrow, with some appearing first in ileum or blood. Levels of circulating GvH clones at their peak were associated with early post-transplant HvG declines.

This CDR3 comprises 15 residues. The V segment lost 5 bases and the J segment 6 bases; nucleotides outside the gene matches: 6. From germline, CDR1 is MGHDK and CDR2 SYGVNS. The sample consisted of PBMCs, taken about 260 days after intestinal transplant. This clonotype was sampled from a human patient who received an intestinal transplant, so some T cells may come from the graft donor. V is TRBV25-1 and J is TRBJ2-4, with 11 bases identical to TRBD2. The CDR3: CASSRIAGGLNIQYF. For the CDR3, the DNA is TGTGCCAGCAGTCGTATAGCGGGGGGGTTAAACATTCAGTACTTC.